These T cell receptor beta chains were read from a single sample in a study of chemoradiotherapy in HPV16-positive cancers. The protocol was immunoSEQ multiplex PCR, while the TCRdb copy is restricted to in-frame clones and leaves out a portion. Here the sample spans several thousand clones, 60% to 85% being singletons. The material was obtained from a patient who underwent chemoradiotherapy. The receptor source for this set is a human donor with HPV-associated anogenital cancer. CDR3s include the opening cysteine and the closing phenylalanine or tryptophan. D genes are given only for firm matches. A clone size is listed for some rows: how often the clone was seen (once, few, many), or a class if it is expanded.

>TRBV5-6|TRBJ2-7|TRBD1|few
TGTGCCAGCAGCTTGCTTGGGACAGGTTTCTACGAGCAGTACTTC
CASSLLGTGFYEQYF
>TRBV18|TRBJ2-5|TRBD2|.
TGTGCCAGCTCACCACCTAGCGGGGGGACAACCCAGTACTTC
CASSPPSGGTTQYF
>TRBV29-1|TRBJ2-3|TRBD2|.
TGCAGCGCGGGAGGTCCCACAGATACGCAGTATTTT
CSAGGPTDTQYF
>TRBV9|TRBJ2-1|TRBD1|.
TGTGCCAGCAGCCCCCGGACAGGGGTTTTTGTAAATGAGCAGTTCTTC
CASSPRTGVFVNEQFF
>TRBV7-6|TRBJ2-3|.|.
TGTGCCAGCAGCCCCAGGAGGGATAGCACAGATACGCAGTATTTT
CASSPRRDSTDTQYF
>TRBV2|TRBJ2-6|TRBD1|.
TGTGCCAGCAGCCAGGGGGCCTCTGGGGCCAACGTCCTGACTTTC
CASSQGASGANVLTF
>TRBV11-1|TRBJ1-5|.|.
TGTGCCAGCAGCTTGGGGCCGTCAAATCAGCCCCAGCATTTT
CASSLGPSNQPQHF
>TRBV2|TRBJ1-3|TRBD1|.
TGTGCCAGCAGTTATCAGGGGGCCGGAAACACCATATATTTT
CASSYQGAGNTIYF
>TRBV6-1|TRBJ1-3|.|.
TGTGCCAGCAGTGAAGAAGCGTGGGGAAACACCATATATTTT
CASSEEAWGNTIYF
>TRBV14|TRBJ2-5|.|.
TGTGCCAGCAGCCAAGGACGGGGGGAGACCCAGTACTTC
CASSQGRGETQYF
>TRBV29-1|TRBJ1-1|.|.
TGCAGCGGCATACCGGGAGCCGAGAACACTGAAGCTTTCTTT
CSGIPGAENTEAFF
>TRBV13|TRBJ2-5|.|.
TGTGCCAGCAGCCAAGTGGGGGCAGGGGCGTGGGAGACCCAGTACTTC
CASSQVGAGAWETQYF
>TRBV5-4|TRBJ1-1|TRBD1|.
TGTGCCAGCAGCTTTACACGGACAGGGGGCACTGAAGCTTTCTTT
CASSFTRTGGTEAFF
>TRBV5-6|TRBJ2-3|TRBD1|.
TGTGCCAGCACCCCGACCGGGACAGGTGTTCCAGATACGCAGTATTTT
CASTPTGTGVPDTQYF
>TRBV18|TRBJ2-3|TRBD2|.
TGTGCCAGCTCACCACCCAATCTAGCGGGGGGTAGCACAGATACGCAGTATTTT
CASSPPNLAGGSTDTQYF
>TRBV10-2|TRBJ2-7|.|.
TGCGCCAGCAGTGGAGAAGCGGCCTACGAGCAGTACTTC
CASSGEAAYEQYF
>TRBV30|TRBJ1-2|TRBD1|few
TGTGCCTGGACCCCAGGGGGGCTTGGCTACACCTTC
CAWTPGGLGYTF
>TRBV7-6|TRBJ2-3|TRBD2|.
TGTGCCAGCAGCTTCTATGCGGTAACTAGCGGGAGCACAGATACGCAGTATTTT
CASSFYAVTSGSTDTQYF
>TRBV6-1|TRBJ2-2|.|.
TGTGCCAGCCGTAGGAGGGGAAACACCGGGGAGCTGTTTTTT
CASRRRGNTGELFF
>TRBV7-8|TRBJ1-2|.|few
TGTGCCAGCAGCTTATCGAACTATGGCTACACCTTC
CASSLSNYGYTF
>TRBV11-2|TRBJ2-5|TRBD1|.
TGTGCCAGCAGCTTAGCCAGGGGGCCAGAGACCCAGTACTTC
CASSLARGPETQYF
>TRBV19|TRBJ1-2|.|.
TGTGCCAGTAGTATCGATCATAGAAATGGCTACACCTTC
CASSIDHRNGYTF
>TRBV28|TRBJ2-7|.|.
TGTGCCAGCAGTTCGCCCGCCCTCCGCTACGAGCAGTACTTC
CASSSPALRYEQYF
>TRBV7-8|TRBJ2-7|TRBD2|few
TGTGCCAGCACCAGAGGGACTAGCTCCTACGAGCAGTACTTC
CASTRGTSSYEQYF
>TRBV6-5|TRBJ1-2|.|.
TGTGCCAGCAGTTACAGACAAGATGATGGCTACACCTTC
CASSYRQDDGYTF
>TRBV5-5|TRBJ1-5|TRBD1|.
TGTGCCAGCAGCAGGGACAGGGGGCTTACCAATCAGCCCCAGCATTTT
CASSRDRGLTNQPQHF
>TRBV7-9|TRBJ1-4|.|.
TGTGCCAGCAGCTTAGACGGCGGCGTTAATGAAAAACTGTTTTTT
CASSLDGGVNEKLFF
>TRBV5-1|TRBJ1-2|TRBD1|.
TGCGCCAGCAGCCCCGGGACAGGGAACTATGGCTACACCTTC
CASSPGTGNYGYTF
>TRBV5-1|TRBJ2-7|.|few
TGCGCCAGCAGCTCCCAAGGGGGTGGTGCCTACGAGCAGTACTTC
CASSSQGGGAYEQYF
>TRBV2|TRBJ1-5|.|.
TGTGCCAGCAACGAGGGGGGTAGCAATCAGCCCCAGCATTTT
CASNEGGSNQPQHF
>TRBV5-1|TRBJ1-4|.|once
TGCGCCAGCAGCTCGACAGATGAAAAACTGTTTTTT
CASSSTDEKLFF
>TRBV29-1|TRBJ1-1|TRBD1|.
TGCAGCGTTGGGACAGGCCCGATTGCTTTCTTT
CSVGTGPIAFF
>TRBV4-1|TRBJ1-6|.|few
TGCGCCAGCAGCCTCCCTTCCAAGGGTACCAATTCACCCCTCCACTTT
CASSLPSKGTNSPLHF
>TRBV6-1|TRBJ2-5|.|.
TGTGCCAGCAGTGCAGACAGCCAAGAGACCCAGTACTTC
CASSADSQETQYF
>TRBV11-3|TRBJ2-1|TRBD2|.
TGTGCCAGCAGCCGATCTAGCGGGAGTGGGAATGAGCAGTTCTTC
CASSRSSGSGNEQFF
>TRBV2|TRBJ2-5|TRBD1|.
TGTGCCAGCAGCGCTCAAACAGGGGGTCAAGAGACCCAGTACTTC
CASSAQTGGQETQYF
>TRBV27|TRBJ2-2|.|.
TGTGCCAGCAAATGGGCCGGGGAGCTGTTTTTT
CASKWAGELFF
>TRBV18|TRBJ2-7|TRBD1|large
TGTGCCAGCTCACCACGGGACAGGTACCCCTACGAGCAGTACTTC
CASSPRDRYPYEQYF
>TRBV5-6|TRBJ1-5|TRBD1|once
TGTGCCAGCAGCTTGGCCCGACAGGGTCATAGCAATCAGCCCCAGCATTTT
CASSLARQGHSNQPQHF
>TRBV7-3|TRBJ2-2|.|.
TGTGCCAGCAGCTTAACAGGGGTATCCGGGGAGCTGTTTTTT
CASSLTGVSGELFF
>TRBV6-1|TRBJ1-1|.|.
TGTGCCAGCGGGGACTTTGACACTGAAGCTTTCTTT
CASGDFDTEAFF